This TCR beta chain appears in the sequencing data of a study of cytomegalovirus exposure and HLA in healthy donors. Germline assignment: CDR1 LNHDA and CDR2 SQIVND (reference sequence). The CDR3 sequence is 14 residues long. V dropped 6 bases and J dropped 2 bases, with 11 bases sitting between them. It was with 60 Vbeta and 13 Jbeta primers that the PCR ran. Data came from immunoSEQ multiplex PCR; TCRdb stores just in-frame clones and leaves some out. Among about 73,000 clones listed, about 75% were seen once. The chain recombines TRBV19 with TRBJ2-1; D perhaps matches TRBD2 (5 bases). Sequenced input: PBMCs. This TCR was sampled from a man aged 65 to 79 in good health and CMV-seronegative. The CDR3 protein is CASSPNGAYNEQFF. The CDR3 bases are TGTGCCAGTAGCCCTAACGGGGCCTACAATGAGCAGTTCTTC.